What follows describes a single T cell receptor (beta chain). Its antigen is unknown. These data come from a study of shared clonotypes between healthy human individuals. V shed 5 bases and J shed 9 bases, with 13 bases lying between them. Germline V CDR1 and CDR2: SEHNR, FQNEAQ (reference sequence). CDR3 length: 13 amino acids. Study-wide findings and caveats: The represented genetic and exposure-history diversity was limited by the small number of donors. Naive subsets tended to show greater estimated richness than memory subsets.

The naive CD8 population came from CD45RO-negative cells selected for CCR7, without terminally differentiated effector memory CD45RA+ cells. Using around 200 ng DNA, 30,000 or so T cell genomes, the sorted-subset replicate PCRs were run. Profiling relied on immunoSEQ multiplex PCR, and the TCRdb table lists in-frame clones only, not all of them. The sample lists about 2.1 million clones, 80% to 95% seen once, with approximately 1.6% in the top ten. The specimen sequenced was naive CD8+ T cells from PBMCs. This chain connects TRBV7-9 to TRBJ2-2, with no clear D. This receptor was identified in a man aged 18 to 30 in good health. Some clones in this sample may be carry-over from other donors' samples. Here the CDR3 DNA reads TGTGCCAGCAGCCCTCCCCCCCTTAGGGAGCTGTTTTTT. This sequence encodes CASSPPPLRELFF.